The T cell receptor beta chain under discussion was sequenced for a study of cytomegalovirus exposure and HLA in healthy donors. Study information: There were 90 million to 130 million unique TCR beta sequences, drawn from about 200 million T cells, in an earlier analysis. General study results and limits: In a later analysis, at a false discovery rate of 0.05, over 15,000 TCR beta sequences were associated with HLA alleles. An Asian-associated ancestry cluster reportedly showed fewer N-insertions than the roughly 670-donor mean in a later analysis.

Researchers ran the PCR with 60 Vbeta and 13 Jbeta primers. Only in-frame clones appear in the TCRdb table, and some are missing; sequencing was by immunoSEQ multiplex PCR. The table has some 33,000 clones, 65% seen once. Unmatched junction bases numbered 5, after V lost 3 bases and J lost 5 bases. There are 14 residues in the CDR3. The germline V gene encodes CDR1 SGHRS and CDR2 YFSETQ. A note on this clone: Its antigen remains unknown.

The sample comprised PBMCs. The chain uses TRBV5-1 and TRBJ2-3; 8 bases match TRBD2. This TCR came from a man in his fifties in good health and CMV-seropositive. The CDR3 DNA follows: TGCGCCAGCAGCTCCGGACTAGCCCAAGATACGCAGTATTTT. Residues: CASSSGLAQDTQYF.